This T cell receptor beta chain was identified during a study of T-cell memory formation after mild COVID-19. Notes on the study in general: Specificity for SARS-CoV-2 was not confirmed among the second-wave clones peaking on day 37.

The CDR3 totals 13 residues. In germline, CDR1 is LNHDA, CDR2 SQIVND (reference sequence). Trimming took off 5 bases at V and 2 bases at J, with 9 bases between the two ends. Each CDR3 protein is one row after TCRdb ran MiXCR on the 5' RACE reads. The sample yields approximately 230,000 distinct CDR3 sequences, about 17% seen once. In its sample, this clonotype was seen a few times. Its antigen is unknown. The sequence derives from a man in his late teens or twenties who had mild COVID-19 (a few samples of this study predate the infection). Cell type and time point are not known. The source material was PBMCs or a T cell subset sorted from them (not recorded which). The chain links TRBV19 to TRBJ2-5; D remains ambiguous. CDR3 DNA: TGTGCCAGTAGTCACTGGGAACAAGAGACCCAGTACTTC. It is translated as CASSHWEQETQYF.